The next 24 T cell receptor beta chains were all read from a single sample in a study of blood T cell repertoires in COVID-19. The assay was immunoSEQ multiplex PCR, and TCRdb's table has in-frame clones only and misses some. The sample lists about 130,000 clones; roughly 79% were seen once. Input material: peripheral blood. These receptor sequences come from a human donor in a cohort sampled during active COVID-19.

The rearrangement links TRBV2 to TRBJ2-5, with a possible D match to TRBD1 (6 bases). Germline CDR1 is SNHLY and CDR2 is FYNNEI. The length of the CDR3 is 12 residues. Trimming left V 10 bases short and J 7 bases short, with 16 bases between. The CDR3 is CAKRTGTRTQYF. The CDR3 DNA follows: TGTGCCAAGAGAACAGGGACCAGGACCCAGTACTTC.

The rearrangement joins TRBV3-1 (or the pseudogene TRBV3-2) to TRBJ2-2; 7 nucleotides match TRBD1. The CDR3 consists of 16 residues. The ends lost 4 bases at V and 3 bases at J; junction bases unmatched: 8. The germline V gene has CDR1 LGHDT and CDR2 YNNKEL (reference sequence). DNA of the CDR3: TGTGCCAGCAGCCGAAGACAGGGTTACGACACCGGGGAGCTGTTTTTT. The encoded protein is CASSRRQGYDTGELFF.

The rearrangement joins TRBV19 to TRBJ1-2; the match to TRBD1 covers 7 bases. Germline CDR1 reads LNHDA; CDR2 reads SQIVND (reference sequence). V lost 0 bases to trimming and J lost 6 bases; unmatched junction nucleotides: 16. The CDR3 contains 18 residues. The CDR3 region has the DNA TGTGCCAGTAGTATAGATCTAAAAGGAGGAGGGGGCGGAAATGGCTACACCTTC. Protein: CASSIDLKGGGGGNGYTF.

The genes are TRBV11-3 and TRBJ2-2; possible D gene TRBD1, 6 bases. Germline loops: CDR1 SGHNT, CDR2 YENEEA. The CDR3 is made up of 16 amino acids. The V end lost 0 bases, the J end lost 2 bases, and 10 bases lay between the germline ends. CDR3 in amino acids: CASSLDQTGNTGELFF. The CDR3 region has the DNA TGTGCCAGCAGCTTAGATCAGACAGGAAACACCGGGGAGCTGTTTTTT.

In this sample, this clone turned up once. The V gene is TRBV5-1, the J gene TRBJ1-2; D gene unclear. Trimming shortened V by 1 base and J by 4 bases, and 5 bases separated the two germline ends. Germline CDR1 reads SGHRS; CDR2 reads YFSETQ. The CDR3 contains 12 residues. DNA for the CDR3: TGCGCCAGCAGCTTGAGTAGCTATGGCTACACCTTC. Residues: CASSLSSYGYTF.

V and J are TRBV21-1 and TRBJ1-3. TRBV21-1 is an annotated pseudogene. This CDR3 is 16 amino acids long. The CDR3 nucleotides read TGTGCCAGCAGCAAAAGGGGGGGGGCACCTGGAAACACCATATATTTT. Encoded protein: CASSKRGGAPGNTIYF.

V usage is TRBV2 and J usage is TRBJ1-4, with a possible D match to TRBD1 (5 bases). Germline CDR1 and CDR2: SNHLY and FYNNEI. The CDR3 has 16 residues. V dropped 4 bases and J dropped 6 bases, with 18 bases sitting between them. The CDR3 DNA follows: TGTGCCAGCAGTGCTCTAGGGGCAGGGAGGTATGAAAAACTGTTTTTT. Translating gives CASSALGAGRYEKLFF. Full variable domain (rest looked up from reference TRBV2 and TRBJ1-4): EPEVTQTPSHQVTQMGQEVILRCVPISNHLYFYWYRQILGQKVEFLVSFYNNEISEKSEIFDDQFSVERPDGSNFTLKIRSTKLEDSAMYFCASSALGAGRYEKLFFGSGTQLSVL.

The rearrangement uses TRBV14 and TRBJ1-2; tentative D call: TRBD1 (5 bases). Trimming removed 2 bases from V and 7 bases from J, with 17 bases in between. The CDR3 spans 15 residues. The germline CDR1 and CDR2 sequences are SGHDN and FVKESK. The CDR3 here is CASSQYGSGLSGYTF. In DNA, the CDR3 is TGTGCCAGCAGCCAATATGGTTCAGGGTTGAGTGGCTACACCTTC.

The V and J genes are TRBV5-6 and TRBJ1-4; possible D gene TRBD1, 5 bases. Trimming took 2 bases from V and 12 from J, leaving 23 bases between them. Germline CDR1 is SGHDT and CDR2 is YYEEEE. The length of the CDR3 is 16 residues. CDR3 protein: CASSLDQPGLRSELFF. For the CDR3, the DNA is TGTGCCAGCAGCTTAGACCAACCGGGACTTAGATCAGAACTGTTTTTT.

This chain connects TRBV9 to TRBJ2-5; a weak D match, TRBD1 (6 bases). Deletions cut 3 bases from V and 0 bases from J, with 15 bases between. This CDR3 is 16 amino acids long. Germline assignment: CDR1 SGDLS and CDR2 YYNGEE. The CDR3, as DNA: TGTGCCAGCAGCGACGGCAGGGGCCCCTACCAAGAGACCCAGTACTTC. Encoded protein: CASSDGRGPYQETQYF. Full variable domain (missing parts from reference TRBV9 and TRBJ2-5): DSGVTQTPKHLITATGQRVTLRCSPRSGDLSVYWYQQSLDQGLQFLIQYYNGEERAKGNILERFSAQQFPDLHSELNLSSLELGDSALYFCASSDGRGPYQETQYFGPGTRLLVL.

The genes are TRBV6-6 and TRBJ1-2; D might be TRBD1 (6 bases). The ends were cut back, 5 bases at V and 1 base at J, with 17 bases in the middle. The CDR3 contains 16 residues. Per the germline V gene, CDR1 is MNHNY and CDR2 is SVGAGI (reference sequence). In DNA, the CDR3 is TGTGCCAGCAGTCCCTTCTCAGGGGCTCTTAACTATGGCTACACCTTC. Residues: CASSPFSGALNYGYTF.

A single count supports this clone. This rearrangement joins TRBV19 to TRBJ1-4, with D possibly TRBD1 on 6 matching bases. In germline, CDR1 is LNHDA, CDR2 SQIVND (reference sequence). There are 16 residues in the CDR3. Trimming removed 6 bases from V and 9 bases from J, with 23 bases in between. DNA of the CDR3: TGTGCCAGTAGGACGGGGACGACAGGCCTTGTCCAAAAACTGTTTTTT. Amino acids: CASRTGTTGLVQKLFF. The variable domain in full, with the rest retrieved from reference TRBV19 and TRBJ1-4, is DGGITQSPKYLFRKEGQNVTLSCEQNLNHDAMYWYRQDPGQGLRLIYYSQIVNDFQKGDIAEGYSVSREKKESFPLTVTSAQKNPTAFYLCASRTGTTGLVQKLFFGSGTQLSVL.

This chain links TRBV18 with TRBJ2-7; 9 nucleotides align to TRBD1. Losses at the gene ends were 2 bases for V and 6 bases for J; bases not matched to a gene: 2. Per the germline V gene, CDR1 is KGHSH and CDR2 is LQKENI. CDR3 length: 13 residues. Here the CDR3 DNA reads TGTGCCAGCTCACCAATACAGGGGGCCGAGCAGTACTTC. Protein sequence: CASSPIQGAEQYF.

This chain uses TRBV10-2 with TRBJ2-5; TRBD1 agrees at 9 bases. The V and J ends lost 4 bases and 2 bases, in that order; junction bases with no gene match: 14. Per the germline V gene, CDR1 is WSHSY and CDR2 is SAAADI. This CDR3 has 18 residues. The CDR3: CASSVGTGRGYGQETQYF. The CDR3 DNA is TGCGCCAGCAGTGTCGGGACAGGGCGAGGCTATGGGCAAGAGACCCAGTACTTC.

The chain employs TRBV7-8 and TRBJ1-1; no clear D gene. The CDR3 totals 14 residues. V dropped 5 bases and J dropped 1 base, with 11 bases sitting between them. CDR1 and CDR2 from the germline V gene are SGHVS and FQNEAQ. Here the CDR3 DNA reads TGTGCCAGCAGCCTGACCGCAGGGAACACTGAAGCTTTCTTT. This translates into CASSLTAGNTEAFF.

This CDR3 is CASSPGSSGGRVQETQYF. The DNA of the CDR3 is TGTGCCAGTAGTCCCGGGTCTAGCGGGGGGAGGGTGCAAGAGACCCAGTACTTC. The chain recombines TRBV19 with TRBJ2-5; 11 nucleotides align to TRBD2. The CDR3 extends over 18 amino acids. Germline CDR1 is LNHDA and CDR2 is SQIVND (reference sequence). Trimming took 5 bases from V and 2 from J; bases not matched to a gene: 13.

The rearrangement joins TRBV5-6 to TRBJ2-7; D gene ambiguous. This CDR3 region has 13 residues. V lost 2 bases and J 5 bases, leaving 11 bases between the germline ends. Germline-derived CDR1 and CDR2 are SGHDT and YYEEEE. The CDR3 loop is CASSFDTLNEQYF. The CDR3 DNA reads TGTGCCAGCAGCTTCGACACTCTCAACGAGCAGTACTTC.

The chain joins TRBV12-3 or TRBV12-4 to TRBJ2-7; D remains unclear. Trimming removed 4 bases from V and 6 bases from J, with 10 bases in between. The CDR3 length is 12 residues. CDR3 sequence reads: CASSSGFAEQYF. The CDR3 DNA is TGTGCCAGCAGTTCAGGCTTCGCCGAGCAGTACTTC.

The chain links TRBV28 to TRBJ1-6, with 8 bases aligning to TRBD1. The CDR3 has 16 residues. Trimming removed 6 bases from V and 6 bases from J; junction bases left unmatched: 10. From germline, CDR1 is MDHEN and CDR2 SYDVKM. The CDR3 region is CASRDAGGLGNSPLHF. The DNA for the CDR3 is TGTGCCAGCAGGGACGCAGGGGGCTTGGGTAATTCACCCCTCCACTTT.

The V gene is TRBV7-3, the J gene TRBJ1-5, with D hard to call. The CDR3 consists of 15 residues. The V end lost 0 bases, the J end lost 0 bases, and 6 bases lay between the germline ends. Germline V lookup: CDR1 SGHTA, CDR2 FQGTGA. CDR3 bases: TGTGCCAGCAGCTTAACAGGCGGTAGCAATCAGCCCCAGCATTTT. This codes for CASSLTGGSNQPQHF.

This sequence joins TRBV18 and TRBJ1-4, with D tentatively TRBD1 (5 bases). Trimming pared 4 bases from V and 7 bases from J, leaving 19 bases between. The CDR3 sequence is 16 residues long. Germline lookup yields CDR1 KGHSH and CDR2 LQKENI. The CDR3 DNA follows: TGTGCCAGCTCACTAACCAGTGGGGCTTCGGTTGAAAAACTGTTTTTT. Translating it yields CASSLTSGASVEKLFF.

This chain joins TRBV2 and TRBJ1-4; D is unclear. The CDR3 is made up of 17 amino acids. CDR1 is SNHLY and CDR2 is FYNNEI in the germline V gene. Trimming took off 6 bases at V and 7 bases at J, with 24 bases between the two ends. The CDR3 here is CASSNPHSDGRGEKLFF. The CDR3 DNA follows: TGTGCCAGCAGCAACCCACATTCGGACGGGAGAGGTGAAAAACTGTTTTTT. The whole variable domain, filled in from reference TRBV2 and TRBJ1-4, reads EPEVTQTPSHQVTQMGQEVILRCVPISNHLYFYWYRQILGQKVEFLVSFYNNEISEKSEIFDDQFSVERPDGSNFTLKIRSTKLEDSAMYFCASSNPHSDGRGEKLFFGSGTQLSVL.

V usage is TRBV5-1 and J usage is TRBJ2-5; possibly TRBD2 for D (6 bases). The CDR3 runs 16 residues. The germline V gene has CDR1 SGHRS and CDR2 YFSETQ. Trimming removed 4 bases at V and 5 bases at J, with 21 bases between. The CDR3 loop reads CASSLAVGLRGETQYF. CDR3 DNA: TGCGCCAGCAGCCTTGCTGTCGGACTACGGGGGGAGACCCAGTACTTC.

The chain carries TRBV30 and TRBJ1-5; possibly TRBD1 for D (6 bases). The CDR3 contains 14 residues. Germline CDR1 GTSNPN, CDR2 SVGIG (reference sequence). Trimming took off 2 bases at V and 3 bases at J, with 11 bases between the two ends. CDR3 sequence reads: CAWSKTGTNQPQHF. Here the CDR3 DNA reads TGTGCCTGGAGTAAGACAGGAACCAATCAGCCCCAGCATTTT.